The rows below give T cell receptor beta chains drawn from one sample of a study of T cell repertoires in cytomegalovirus infection. TCRdb processed the reads anew with MiXCR; each CDR3 protein has one entry. The table has some 220,000 distinct CDR3 sequences, around 6.4% seen once. Sequenced input: PBMCs. The receptor set was obtained from a human donor in good health (CMV status not recorded). Some clones in this sample may be carry-over from other donors' samples. CDR3s include the opening cysteine and the closing phenylalanine or tryptophan.

TRBJ1-2 TRBV20-1 CSAITGGLDGYTF
TRBJ2-3 TRBV7-3 CASSMRGGGTDTQYF
TRBJ2-3 TRBV10-3 CAISEVPSSSTDTQYF
TRBJ2-3 TRBV7-2 CASSLIGSTDTQYF
TRBJ1-2 TRBV7-2 CASSYRGRGDGYTF
TRBJ2-5 TRBV20-1 CSAPQGGQETQYF
TRBJ1-1 TRBV20-1 CSVAGQRTGEAFF
TRBJ2-2 TRBV15 CATSSLAGRVGELFF
TRBJ1-1 TRBV7-9 CASSFPTAGQPTEAFF
TRBJ1-1 TRBV5-6 CASSYLDTYTEAFF
TRBJ2-2 TRBV2 CASREGVTGELFF
TRBJ2-2 TRBV7-3 CASSLLGQADTGELFF
TRBJ2-2 TRBV11-2 CASSPMGLQNTGELFF
TRBJ2-7 TRBV11-2 CASSTGYEQYF
TRBJ1-5 TRBV12-3/TRBV12-4 CASSLEGLHNQPQHF
TRBJ1-6 TRBV5-1 CASSRTGHDNSPLHF
TRBJ2-7 TRBV12-3/TRBV12-4 CASSKTGGEQYF
TRBJ1-4 TRBV15 CATSRDRARAESFF
TRBJ1-1 TRBV10-1 CASRSRTGFNTEAFF
TRBJ2-4 TRBV7-2 CASMGSGAAIQYF
TRBJ1-1 TRBV29-1 CSVEHPGGHTEAFF
TRBJ1-1 TRBV11-3 CASSLDGGGHTEAFF
TRBJ2-7 TRBV7-2 CASRFGTTSYEQYF
TRBJ2-1 TRBV28 CASSSLLAYSYNEQFF
TRBJ2-6 TRBV7-2 CASSLRGTRGANVLTF
TRBJ2-7 TRBV7-9 CASSSPGRIYEQYF
TRBJ1-2 TRBV20-1 CSARPPGGYTF
TRBJ1-5 TRBV7-2 CASSLFSPTTGDQPQHF
TRBJ2-5 TRBV29-1 CSVAPAGGFQETQYF
TRBJ2-7 TRBV28 CASSWGQGDHEQYF
TRBJ2-2 TRBV6-2/TRBV6-3 CATLGVNTGELFF
TRBJ2-3 TRBV6-5 CASSYEGTSTDTQYF
TRBJ2-7 TRBV4-3 CASSLAGGLSEQYF
TRBJ2-2 TRBV7-8 CASSSESGELFF
TRBJ1-2 TRBV20-1 CSVSAGLGQAGYTF
TRBJ1-6 TRBV27 CASSTGGQLNSPLHF
TRBJ1-2 TRBV20-1 CSARERPNYGYTF
TRBJ1-1 TRBV7-8 CASSLVGGHTEAFF
TRBJ1-2 TRBV20-1 CSAPTGVSYGYTF
TRBJ1-5 TRBV7-6 CASNGQGDRRKSNQPQHF
TRBJ2-2 TRBV11-2 CASSLFRAKNTGELFF
TRBJ1-2 TRBV7-2 CASSLSGTGVNGYTF
TRBJ2-1 TRBV6-2/TRBV6-3 CASSLTSGGTNEQFF
TRBJ2-2 TRBV11-1 CASSSRGGGASTGELFF
TRBJ2-7 TRBV6-5 CASSYNTGGLGEQYF
TRBJ2-3 TRBV7-2 CASSWRKRTSTTDTQYF
TRBJ2-7 TRBV5-4 CASSPGAQYEQYF
TRBJ1-1 TRBV28 CASKTGVGEAFF